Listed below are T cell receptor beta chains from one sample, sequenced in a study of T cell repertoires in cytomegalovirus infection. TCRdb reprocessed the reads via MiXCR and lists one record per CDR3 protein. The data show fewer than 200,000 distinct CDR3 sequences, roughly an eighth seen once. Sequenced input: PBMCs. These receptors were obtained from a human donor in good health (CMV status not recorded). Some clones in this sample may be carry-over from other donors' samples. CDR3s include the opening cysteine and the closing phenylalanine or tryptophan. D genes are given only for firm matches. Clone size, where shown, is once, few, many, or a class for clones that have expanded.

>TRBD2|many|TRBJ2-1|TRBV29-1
TGCAGTGCGGGACTATTATACAATGAGCAGTTCTTC
CSAGLLYNEQFF
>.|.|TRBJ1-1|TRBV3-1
TGTGCCAGCAGCCAAGGGCAACTTTGGACTGAAGCTTTCTTT
CASSQGQLWTEAFF
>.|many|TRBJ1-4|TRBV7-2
TGTGCCAGCAGCTTATTACAGACTAATGAAAAACTGTTTTTT
CASSLLQTNEKLFF
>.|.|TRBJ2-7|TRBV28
TGTGCCAGCAGGAGGACAGTCGGATACGAGCAGTACTTC
CASRRTVGYEQYF
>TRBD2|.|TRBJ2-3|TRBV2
TGTGCCAGCAGTGGCACTTTACTAGCGGGAGAGGGAGACATCACAGATACGCAGTATTTT
CASSGTLLAGEGDITDTQYF
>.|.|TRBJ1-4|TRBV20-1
TGCAGTGCTAGCCCCTTTAATGAAAAACTGTTTTTT
CSASPFNEKLFF
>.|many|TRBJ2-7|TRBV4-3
TGCGCCAGCAGCCCAACTACAGGGTTTGACGAGCAGTACTTC
CASSPTTGFDEQYF
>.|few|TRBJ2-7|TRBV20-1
TGCAGTGCGCCCTCCGACAACCCACGGACCTACGAGCAGTACTTC
CSAPSDNPRTYEQYF
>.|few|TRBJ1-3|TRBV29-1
TGCAGCGTTGGGGACGGAGGAAACACCATATATTTT
CSVGDGGNTIYF
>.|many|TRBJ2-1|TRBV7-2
TGTGCCAGCAGCCTCGATAGCGGTACCTACAATGAGCAGTTCTTC
CASSLDSGTYNEQFF
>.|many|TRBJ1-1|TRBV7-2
TGTGCCAGCAGCTTATCTTTTTGGTCCCAGGACACTGAAGCTTTCTTT
CASSLSFWSQDTEAFF
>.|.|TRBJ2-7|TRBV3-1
TGTGCCAGCAGCCCCCTAGGGGATCGAGTCGAGCAGTACTTC
CASSPLGDRVEQYF
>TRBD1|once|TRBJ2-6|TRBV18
TGTGCCAGCTCACCATGGGGGACAGAACTCTCTGGGGCCAACGTCCTGACTTTC
CASSPWGTELSGANVLTF
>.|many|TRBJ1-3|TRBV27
TGTGCCAGCAGTACCTACAGGGGAAACACCATATATTTT
CASSTYRGNTIYF
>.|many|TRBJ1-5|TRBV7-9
TGTGCCAGCAGCGACGACGGAAATAGCAATCAGCCCCAGCATTTT
CASSDDGNSNQPQHF
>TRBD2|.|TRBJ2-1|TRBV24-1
TGTGCCACCAGTGATTCGGGACTAGCGGGTACCTACAATGAGCAGTTCTTC
CATSDSGLAGTYNEQFF
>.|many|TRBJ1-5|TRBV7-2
TGTGCCAGCAGCTTGTCAGGGTTCAATCAGCCCCAGCATTTT
CASSLSGFNQPQHF
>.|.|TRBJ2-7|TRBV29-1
TGCAGCGTTGTAGTTACCTACGAGCAGTACTTC
CSVVVTYEQYF
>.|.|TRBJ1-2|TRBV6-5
TGTGCCAGCCCCAGTTCTATGGCTACAAACTTC
CASPSSMATNF
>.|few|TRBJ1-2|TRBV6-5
TGTGCCAGCAGTTACTCCCAGTTGGGAGTAGCTAACTATGGCTACACCTTC
CASSYSQLGVANYGYTF
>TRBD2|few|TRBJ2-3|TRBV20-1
TGCAGTATCCCCGGGGGGGATACGCAGTATTTT
CSIPGGDTQYF
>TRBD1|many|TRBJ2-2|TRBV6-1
TGTGCCAGCAACAGGGGGGCGAACACCGGGGAGCTGTTTTTT
CASNRGANTGELFF
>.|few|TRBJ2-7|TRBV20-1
TGCAGTGCTAGAGATGAGGGAGGCGAGCAGTACTTC
CSARDEGGEQYF
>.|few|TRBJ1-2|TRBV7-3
TGTGCCAGCAGCCCACCACGGACTGAGGCTCCTGGCTACACCTTC
CASSPPRTEAPGYTF
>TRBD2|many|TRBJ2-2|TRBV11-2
TGTGCCAGCAGCTCAGTAGCGGGGGGCCTCAGGGAGCTGTTTTTT
CASSSVAGGLRELFF
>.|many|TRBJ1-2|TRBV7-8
TGTGCCAGCAGCTTAGATCCAGGCAACTATGGCTACACCTTC
CASSLDPGNYGYTF
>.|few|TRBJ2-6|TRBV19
TGTGCCAGTAGTATACCGCGTGCCCCTGGGGCCAACGTCCTGACTTTC
CASSIPRAPGANVLTF
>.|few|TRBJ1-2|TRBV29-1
TGCAGCGTACCTGGTCGGTCGGTTGGTTACACCTTC
CSVPGRSVGYTF
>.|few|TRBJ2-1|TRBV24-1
TGTGCCACCAGTGATTTGTCCGGGGGCGCGTCAAATGAGCAGTTCTTC
CATSDLSGGASNEQFF
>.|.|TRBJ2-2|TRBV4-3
TGCGCCAGCAGCCAGAACCCCACCAGCCCCACCGGGGAGCTGTTTTTT
CASSQNPTSPTGELFF
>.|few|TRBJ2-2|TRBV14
TGTGCCAGCAGCCAAGATGTCGGGTCCCTGAACACCGGGGAGCTGTTTTTT
CASSQDVGSLNTGELFF
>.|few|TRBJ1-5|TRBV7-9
TGTGCCAGCAGCAGCGTTACAGAAATCGGCAATCAGCCCCAGCATTTT
CASSSVTEIGNQPQHF
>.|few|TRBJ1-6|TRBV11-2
TGTGCCAGCAGCTTAGATAGGTCCGGGAGCTCACCCCTCCACTTT
CASSLDRSGSSPLHF
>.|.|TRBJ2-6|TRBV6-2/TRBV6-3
TGTGCCAGCAGCGTCGGTTGGGCCAACGTCCTGACTTTC
CASSVGWANVLTF
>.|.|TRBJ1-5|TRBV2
TGTGCCAGCAGTGGCGACACAGGTCAGCCCCAGCATTTT
CASSGDTGQPQHF
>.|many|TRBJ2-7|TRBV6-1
TGTGCCAGCAGTGAAGGGACACAGTACTTC
CASSEGTQYF
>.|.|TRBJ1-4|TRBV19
TGTGCCAGTATGGTTACGCCGGCAACTAATGAAAAACTGTTTTTT
CASMVTPATNEKLFF
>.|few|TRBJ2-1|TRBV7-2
TGTGCCAGCAGCCCGCACCGGGACCTCAATGAGCAGTTCTTC
CASSPHRDLNEQFF
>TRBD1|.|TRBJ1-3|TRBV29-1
TGCAGCGTTGTGGGGCGACAGGGGGCCTCTGGAAACACCATATATTTT
CSVVGRQGASGNTIYF
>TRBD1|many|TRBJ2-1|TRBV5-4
TGTGCCAGCAGCTTAGGGACAGGGAGACAGTTCTTC
CASSLGTGRQFF
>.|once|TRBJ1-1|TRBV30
TGTGCCTGGAGGGCCGGGGGGGACACTGAAGCTTTCTTT
CAWRAGGDTEAFF
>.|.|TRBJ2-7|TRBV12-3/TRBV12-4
TGTGCCAGCAGTTTACTAGAGAGAGGTTACGAGCAGTACTTC
CASSLLERGYEQYF
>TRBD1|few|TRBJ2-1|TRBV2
TGTGCCAGCAGTGACCCCGGGACAGGGAATGAGCAGTTCTTC
CASSDPGTGNEQFF
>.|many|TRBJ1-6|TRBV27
TGTGCCAGCAGTTTAGACGCCGGGTCCTATAATTCACCCCTCCACTTT
CASSLDAGSYNSPLHF
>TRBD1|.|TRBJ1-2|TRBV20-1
TGCAGTGCTAGAGATCCCACAGGGGTAGATGGCTACACCTTC
CSARDPTGVDGYTF